This entry describes one T cell receptor beta chain. There is no known antigen for this receptor. No base quality information exists; no much larger clone differs at one position. TCRdb records Illumina HiSeq 2500 as the sequencer. TCR beta libraries were prepared by quantitative 5'-RACE with molecular barcodes. In the paper's pipeline: A new computational method, built on a probabilistic model of VDJ rearrangement, was used to identify disease-linked TCR variants. Using fastp at Q25 and MiXCR, TCRdb reprocessed the public reads and kept productive beta chains. Duplicate CDR3 protein sequences are folded into a single record with the most common DNA and genes. The V and J calls were not made by the authors but by TCRdb's processing. This sample has about 450,000 distinct CDR3 sequences in its table, and 25% to 30% of those were observed once. The ten largest clonotypes hold roughly 0.9% of the sample.

The CDR3 has 15 amino acids, counting the end cysteine and phenylalanine. CDR3 DNA only is kept here, 45 bases in frame from base 1. Per the germline V gene (reference sequence), DFQATT is the CDR1 and SNEGSKA is the CDR2. Compared with germline, V lacks 0 bases and J lacks 4 bases; bases without a gene match: 9. These data come from a study of CD8 T cells in ankylosing spondylitis (dated by TCRdb to the late 2010s). Study-wide context: The study profiled T cell receptor beta repertoires in healthy donors and ankylosing spondylitis patients to find disease-linked TCR variants. Samples of peripheral blood were taken, and for ankylosing spondylitis patients, synovial fluid was collected as well. The full study cohort comprised 25 ankylosing spondylitis patients and roughly 110 healthy donors.

General findings and caveats noted by the study authors: Some of the motif variants had been reported before in the synovial fluid and blood of reactive arthritis patients, a finding that suggests common disease-initiation mechanisms. A TCR beta motif of 8 or 9 highly homologous amino acid variants appeared characteristic of blood from ankylosing spondylitis patients. In peripheral blood, the disease-linked clones were found at relatively low frequencies and had a CD8+ phenotype. The disease-linked clones were reported as significantly enriched in matched synovial fluid samples from ankylosing spondylitis patients.

The sample comprised blood, either unsorted or a sorted T cell fraction (not recorded which). This TCR was sampled from a male donor with ankylosing spondylitis. The sequence joins TRBV20-1 to TRBJ2-7, and TRBD1 aligns with 7 junction nucleotides. The DNA is TGCAGTGCTAGAGATATTAGGGACAGACCGTACGAGCAGTACTTC. Its amino acids are CSARDIRDRPYEQYF.